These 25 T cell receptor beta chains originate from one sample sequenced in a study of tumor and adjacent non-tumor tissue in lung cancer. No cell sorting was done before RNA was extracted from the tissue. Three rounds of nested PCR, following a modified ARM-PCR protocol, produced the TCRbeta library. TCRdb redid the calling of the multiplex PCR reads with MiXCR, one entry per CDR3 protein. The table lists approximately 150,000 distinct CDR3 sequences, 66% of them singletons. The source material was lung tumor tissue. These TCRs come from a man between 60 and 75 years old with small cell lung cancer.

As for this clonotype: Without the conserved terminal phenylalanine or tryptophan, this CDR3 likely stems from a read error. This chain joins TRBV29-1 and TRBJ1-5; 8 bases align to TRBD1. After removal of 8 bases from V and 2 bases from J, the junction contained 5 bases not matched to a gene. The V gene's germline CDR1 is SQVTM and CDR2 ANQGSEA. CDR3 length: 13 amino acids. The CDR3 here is CSTQGQGNQPQHY. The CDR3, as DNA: TGCAGCACCCAGGGACAGGGCAATCAGCCCCAGCATTAT.

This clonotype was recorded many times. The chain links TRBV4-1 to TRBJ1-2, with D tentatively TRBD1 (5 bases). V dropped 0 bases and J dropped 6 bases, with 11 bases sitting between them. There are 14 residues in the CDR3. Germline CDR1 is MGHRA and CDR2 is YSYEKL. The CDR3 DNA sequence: TGCGCCAGCAGCCAAGATTATGCAGGGAATGGCTACACCTTC. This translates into CASSQDYAGNGYTF.

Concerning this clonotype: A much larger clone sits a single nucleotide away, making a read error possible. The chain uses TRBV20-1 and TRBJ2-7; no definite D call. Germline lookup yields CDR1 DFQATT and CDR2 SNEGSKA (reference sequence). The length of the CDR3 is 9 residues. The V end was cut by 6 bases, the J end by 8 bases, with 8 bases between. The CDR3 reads CSAQRKQYV. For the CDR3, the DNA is TGCAGTGCCCAGAGGAAGCAGTACGTC.

The CDR3 coding sequence is TGTGCCAGCCTCCTCAACACAGATGCACAGTATTTT. Amino acid sequence: CASLLNTDAQYF. This chain connects TRBV5-5 to TRBJ2-3; D gene unclear. Germline loops: CDR1 SGHKS, CDR2 YYEKEE (reference sequence). Trimming stripped 7 bases from V and 12 bases from J, with 18 bases between. This CDR3 has 12 amino acids.

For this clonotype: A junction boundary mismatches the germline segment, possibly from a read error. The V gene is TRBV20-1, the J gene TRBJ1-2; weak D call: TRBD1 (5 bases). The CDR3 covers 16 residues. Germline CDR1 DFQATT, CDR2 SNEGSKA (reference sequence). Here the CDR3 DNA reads TGCAGTGCTAGAGACCAAACTACAGGCGGGTTCTATGGCTACACATTC. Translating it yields CSARDQTTGGFYGYTF.

The CDR3 nucleotides are TGCGCCAGCAGCTTGGAAGCCGGACTGGGAAACACCATATATTTT. Translating it yields CASSLEAGLGNTIYF. This chain links TRBV5-1 with TRBJ1-3, with no clear D. Per the germline V gene, CDR1 is SGHRS and CDR2 is YFSETQ. Trimming shortened V by 0 bases and J by 4 bases, and 11 bases separated the two germline ends. This CDR3 spans 15 amino acids.

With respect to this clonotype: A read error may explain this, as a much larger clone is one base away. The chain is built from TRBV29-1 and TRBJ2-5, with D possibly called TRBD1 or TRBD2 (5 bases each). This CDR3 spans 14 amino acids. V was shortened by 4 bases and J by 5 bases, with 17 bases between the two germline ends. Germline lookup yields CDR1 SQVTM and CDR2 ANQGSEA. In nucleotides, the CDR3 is TGCAGCGTTGGTAGTGAGGGGTCAAGGGAGACCCAGTACTTC. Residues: CSVGSEGSRETQYF.

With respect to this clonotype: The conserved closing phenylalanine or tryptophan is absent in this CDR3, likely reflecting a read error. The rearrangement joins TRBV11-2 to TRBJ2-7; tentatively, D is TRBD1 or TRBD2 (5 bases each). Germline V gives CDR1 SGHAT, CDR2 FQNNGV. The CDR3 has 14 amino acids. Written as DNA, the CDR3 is TGTGCCTGCAGCTTAGAGGCTGGGGGCTACGAGCAGTACTTA. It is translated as CACSLEAGGYEQYL.

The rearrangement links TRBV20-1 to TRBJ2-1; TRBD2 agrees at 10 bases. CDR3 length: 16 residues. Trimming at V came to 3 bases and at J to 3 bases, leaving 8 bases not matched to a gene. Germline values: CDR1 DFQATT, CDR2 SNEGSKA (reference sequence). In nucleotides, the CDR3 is TGCAGTGCTAGTCGACCAGCGGGAGGGGGCTACAATGAGCAGTTCTTC. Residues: CSASRPAGGGYNEQFF.

The CDR3 nucleotides are TGTGCCGGCCGGAGCGGGATAACCACCGGGGAGCTGTTTTTT. Protein: CAGRSGITTGELFF. The chain is built from TRBV7-9 and TRBJ2-2; 7 bases line up with TRBD2. The germline CDR1 and CDR2 sequences are SEHNR and FQNEAQ (reference sequence). CDR3 size: 14 residues. The J segment lost 4 bases and the V segment lost 11 bases, leaving 10 bases of the junction unmatched.

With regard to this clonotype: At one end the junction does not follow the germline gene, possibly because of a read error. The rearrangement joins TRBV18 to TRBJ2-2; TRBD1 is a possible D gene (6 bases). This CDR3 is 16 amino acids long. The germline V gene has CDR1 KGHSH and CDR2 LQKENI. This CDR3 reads CASSPQGPQGTGELFF. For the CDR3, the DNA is TGTGCCAGCTCACCACAGGGACCCCAGGGGACCGGGGAACTGTTTTTT.

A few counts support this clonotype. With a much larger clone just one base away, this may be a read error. The CDR3 is CASSLLTGKETQYF. In DNA, the CDR3 is TGCGCCAGCAGCTTGCTCACAGGGAAGGAGACCCAGTACTTC. This chain connects TRBV5-1 to TRBJ2-5; weak D call: TRBD1 (6 bases). This CDR3 is 14 amino acids long. The germline CDR1 and CDR2 sequences are SGHRS and YFSETQ. Trimming shortened V by 1 base and J by 5 bases, and 12 bases separated the two germline ends. The complete variable domain, with remaining parts taken from reference TRBV5-1 and TRBJ2-5, reads KAGVTQTPRYLIKTRGQQVTLSCSPISGHRSVSWYQQTPGQGLQFLFEYFSETQRNKGNFPGRFSGRQFSNSRSEMNVSTLELGDSALYLCASSLLTGKETQYFGPGTRLLVL.

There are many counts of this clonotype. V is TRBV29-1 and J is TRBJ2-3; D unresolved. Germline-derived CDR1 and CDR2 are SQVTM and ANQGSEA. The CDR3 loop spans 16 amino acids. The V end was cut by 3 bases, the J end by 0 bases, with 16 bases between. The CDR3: CSVDGYISGSTDTQYF. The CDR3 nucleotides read TGCAGCGTTGATGGCTACATCTCAGGCAGCACAGATACGCAGTATTTT.

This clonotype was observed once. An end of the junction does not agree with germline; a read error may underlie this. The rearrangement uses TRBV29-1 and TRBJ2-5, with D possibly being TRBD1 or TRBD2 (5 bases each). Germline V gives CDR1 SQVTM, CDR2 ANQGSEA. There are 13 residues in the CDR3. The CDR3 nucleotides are TGCAGCGTTGAGGCCAATCAGGGAGAGGCCCACTACTTC. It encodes CSVEANQGEAHYF.

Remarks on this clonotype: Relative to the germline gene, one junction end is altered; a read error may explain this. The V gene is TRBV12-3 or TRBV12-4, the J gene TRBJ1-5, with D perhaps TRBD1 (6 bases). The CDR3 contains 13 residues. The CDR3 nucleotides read TGTACCAGCAGCACAGGGCCTAATCAGCCCCAGCATTTT. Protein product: CTSSTGPNQPQHF.

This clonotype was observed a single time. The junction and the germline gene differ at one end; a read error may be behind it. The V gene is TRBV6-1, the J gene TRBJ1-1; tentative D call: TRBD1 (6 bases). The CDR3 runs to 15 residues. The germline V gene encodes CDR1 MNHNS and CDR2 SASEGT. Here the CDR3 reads CVSTHRGVWSTEAFF. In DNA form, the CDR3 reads TGTGTCAGCACCCATAGGGGGGTTTGGAGCACTGAGGCTTTCTTT.

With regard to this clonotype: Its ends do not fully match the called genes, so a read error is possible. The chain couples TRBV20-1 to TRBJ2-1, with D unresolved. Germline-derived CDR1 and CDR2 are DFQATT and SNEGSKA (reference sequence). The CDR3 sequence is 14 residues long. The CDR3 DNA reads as TGCAGTGCTAGAGATTGGCAGGTAGACAATAAGCAGTCCTTC. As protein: CSARDWQVDNKQSF.

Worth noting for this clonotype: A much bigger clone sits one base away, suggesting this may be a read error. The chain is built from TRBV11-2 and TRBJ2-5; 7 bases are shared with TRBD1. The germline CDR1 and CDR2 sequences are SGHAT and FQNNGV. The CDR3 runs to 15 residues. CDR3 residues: CVSSFPRTGAETQYF. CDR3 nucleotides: TGTGTCAGCAGCTTTCCCAGGACAGGAGCAGAGACCCAGTACTTC. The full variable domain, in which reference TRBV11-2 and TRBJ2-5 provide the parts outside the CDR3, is EAGVAQSPRYKIIEKRQSVAFWCNPISGHATLYWYQQILGQGPKLLIQFQNNGVVDDSQLPKDRFSAERLKGVDSTLKIQPAKLEDSAVYLCVSSFPRTGAETQYFGPGTRLLVL.

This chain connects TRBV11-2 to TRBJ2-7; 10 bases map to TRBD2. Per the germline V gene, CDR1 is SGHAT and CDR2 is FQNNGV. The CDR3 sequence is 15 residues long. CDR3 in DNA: TGTGCCAGCAGCTTACTAGCGGGAGATTCCTACGAACAGTACGTC. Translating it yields CASSLLAGDSYEQYV.

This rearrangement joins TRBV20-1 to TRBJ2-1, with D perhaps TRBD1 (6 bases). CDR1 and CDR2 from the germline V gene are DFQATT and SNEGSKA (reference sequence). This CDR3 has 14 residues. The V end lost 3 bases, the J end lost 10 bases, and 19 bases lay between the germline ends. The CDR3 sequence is CSASPGIGGDEQFF. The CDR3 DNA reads TGCAGTGCTAGCCCAGGGATAGGGGGAGACGAGCAGTTCTTC.

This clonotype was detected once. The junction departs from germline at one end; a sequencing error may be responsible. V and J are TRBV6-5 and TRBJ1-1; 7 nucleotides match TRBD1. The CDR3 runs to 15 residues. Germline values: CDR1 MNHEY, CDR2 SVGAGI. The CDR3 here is CVSRPIGTANTEAFF. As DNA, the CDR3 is TGTGTCAGCAGACCAATAGGGACAGCGAACACTGAAGCTTTCTTT.

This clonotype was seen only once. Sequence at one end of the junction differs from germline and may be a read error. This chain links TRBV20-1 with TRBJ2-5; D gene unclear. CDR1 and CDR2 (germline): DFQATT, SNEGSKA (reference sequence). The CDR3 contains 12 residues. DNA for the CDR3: TGCAGTGCTAGTAGACACTCGGAGACCCAGCACTTC. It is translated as CSASRHSETQHF.

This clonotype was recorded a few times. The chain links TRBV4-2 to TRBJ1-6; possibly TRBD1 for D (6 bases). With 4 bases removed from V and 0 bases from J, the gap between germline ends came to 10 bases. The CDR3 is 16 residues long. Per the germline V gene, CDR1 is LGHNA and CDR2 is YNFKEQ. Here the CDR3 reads CASSPAGASYNSPLHF. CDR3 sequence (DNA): TGTGCCAGCAGCCCGGCGGGGGCCTCCTATAATTCACCCCTCCACTTT.

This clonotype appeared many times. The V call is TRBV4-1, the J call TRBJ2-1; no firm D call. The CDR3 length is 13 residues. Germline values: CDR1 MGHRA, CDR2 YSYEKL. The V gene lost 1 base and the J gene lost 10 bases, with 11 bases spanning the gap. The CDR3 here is CASSQGMSEEQFF. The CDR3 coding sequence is TGCGCCAGCAGCCAAGGAATGTCAGAGGAGCAGTTCTTC.

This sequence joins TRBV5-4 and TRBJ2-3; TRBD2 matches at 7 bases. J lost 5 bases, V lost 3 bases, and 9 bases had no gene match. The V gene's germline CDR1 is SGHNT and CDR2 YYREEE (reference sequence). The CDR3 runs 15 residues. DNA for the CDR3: TGTGCCAGCAGCTCTAATGGGAGGGCCATAGATACGCAGTATTTT. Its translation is CASSSNGRAIDTQYF. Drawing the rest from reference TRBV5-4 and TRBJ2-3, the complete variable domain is ETGVTQSPTHLIKTRGQQVTLRCSSQSGHNTVSWYQQALGQGPQFIFQYYREEENGRGNFPPRFSGLQFPNYSSELNVNALELDDSALYLCASSSNGRAIDTQYFGPGTRLTVL.